The source of this T cell receptor (beta chain) is a study of blood T cells in healthy people across ages. The CDR3 has 13 amino acids. CDR1 SQVTM and CDR2 ANQGSEA come from the germline V gene. Combining a sample-barcoded 5' primer with a J-beta primer mix, a second PCR ran for roughly 7 to 11 cycles. TCRdb called the 5' RACE reads again in MiXCR, with one record for every CDR3 protein. The sample lists some 700,000 distinct CDR3 sequences, roughly 43% occurring once. Remarks on this clonotype: A much larger clonotype is one base distant, so this may be a read error.

Specimen: blood. The receptor comes from a woman aged 55-75 years in good health. V is TRBV29-1 and J is TRBJ2-1; D gene ambiguous. The closer fit of TRBJ2-7 to the DNA end suggests the J call may be wrong. CDR3 sequence reads: CSVVTDSYNEQYF. The CDR3 DNA sequence: TGCAGCGTTGTGACTGACTCCTACAATGAGCAGTACTTC.